These 5 T cell receptor beta chains came from one sample sequenced in a study of blood T cell repertoires in COVID-19. The method was immunoSEQ multiplex PCR; TCRdb's version includes in-frame clones alone and lacks a portion of them. Of about 250,000 clones in the sample, 90% were seen once. Input material: peripheral blood. These receptors were taken from a woman in her sixties with COVID-19, enrolled during active disease.

This chain uses TRBV30 with TRBJ2-5, with TRBD2 matching over 8 bases. The CDR3 runs to 15 residues. Germline CDR1 is GTSNPN and CDR2 is SVGIG (reference sequence). V shed 0 bases and J 5 bases; nucleotides not matched to a gene: 8. Written as DNA, the CDR3 is TGTGCCTGGAGTGTCGAGGCGGGGGGCCGGGAGACCCAGTACTTC. The encoded protein is CAWSVEAGGRETQYF.

This sequence joins TRBV19 and TRBJ2-1; 12 nucleotides match TRBD2. Germline loops: CDR1 LNHDA, CDR2 SQIVND (reference sequence). The CDR3 has 15 residues. Trimming cost V 2 bases and J 9 bases; bases outside gene matches: 5. The CDR3 DNA reads as TGTGCCAGTAGTATAAGGTCTAGCGGGGGGGGTGAGCAGTTCTTC. Translated, it gives CASSIRSSGGGEQFF.

V gene TRBV5-1 combines with J gene TRBJ1-1; D call uncertain. The ends were cut back, 4 bases at V and 5 bases at J, with 9 bases in the middle. This CDR3 has 12 amino acids. The V gene's germline CDR1 is SGHRS and CDR2 YFSETQ. The chain's CDR3 is CASSLYGTEAFF. The CDR3 nucleotides read TGCGCCAGCAGCCTCTACGGTACTGAAGCTTTCTTT.

This clone was found once. V and J are TRBV14 and TRBJ1-2, with TRBD1 as a possible D gene (6 bases). CDR3 length: 13 residues. Germline V gene lookup returns CDR1 SGHDN and CDR2 FVKESK. V dropped 5 bases and J dropped 0 bases, with 7 bases sitting between them. CDR3 residues: CASSWTANYGYTF. CDR3 coding DNA: TGTGCCAGCAGCTGGACAGCTAACTATGGCTACACCTTC.

This clone is termed medium-sized. The chain recombines TRBV6-5 with TRBJ1-1, with D maybe TRBD1 (5 bases). The V end was cut by 5 bases, the J end by 7 bases, with 14 bases between. The germline V gene has CDR1 MNHEY and CDR2 SVGAGI. The length of the CDR3 is 13 residues. In nucleotides, the CDR3 is TGTGCCAGCAGTCCCGGGGGGGATATTGAAGCTTTCTTT. Translating gives CASSPGGDIEAFF.